These 13 T cell receptor beta chains came from one sample sequenced in a study of shared clonotypes between healthy human individuals. Data came from immunoSEQ multiplex PCR; TCRdb stores just in-frame clones and leaves some out. This sample has 2 million to 2.5 million clones, with roughly 95% found just once. Sequenced sample: naive CD4+ T cells sorted from blood. The sample's subset: CD45RA+ positively selected. Every receptor here comes from a man between 18 and 35 years old in good health.

The V call is TRBV7-3, the J call TRBJ1-2; 7 bases agree with TRBD1. J gave up 7 bases and V 2 bases, and 4 bases lay outside the gene matches. Germline CDR1 is SGHTA and CDR2 is FQGTGA. This CDR3 has 13 residues. In DNA, the CDR3 is TGTGCCAGCAGCTTAGAGGGGGCAGTTGGCTACACCTTC. Amino acids: CASSLEGAVGYTF.

The rearrangement links TRBV10-2 to TRBJ2-7; 15 nucleotides line up with TRBD2. The CDR3 is 17 residues long. V was pared by 6 bases and J by 2 bases, with 8 bases of the junction left unmatched. Germline loops: CDR1 WSHSY, CDR2 SAAADI. The CDR3 region has the DNA TGCGCCAGCAGGGGACTAGCGGGGGGCGGACCTGCCTACGAGCAGTACTTC. It translates to CASRGLAGGGPAYEQYF.

This CDR3 is CASSVGTLVYRTQYF. CDR3 in DNA: TGTGCCAGCAGCGTCGGGACTCTTGTTTACCGGACCCAGTACTTC. V is TRBV5-6 and J is TRBJ2-5; TRBD2 is a possible D gene (6 bases). This CDR3 contains 15 residues. Trimming pared 4 bases from V and 7 bases from J, leaving 20 bases between. Looked up from germline, CDR1 is SGHDT and CDR2 is YYEEEE.

Turning to this clone: The sample holds other DNA sequences that translate to the same CDR3. The chain joins TRBV6-5 to TRBJ1-2; 7 bases agree with TRBD1. Germline assignment: CDR1 MNHEY and CDR2 SVGAGI. Germline trimming cut 4 bases from V and 2 bases from J; bases unmatched to any gene: 1. This CDR3 is 13 amino acids long. The CDR3 DNA reads as TGTGCCAGCAGTTTGGGACAGAACTATGGCTACACCTTC. It codes for CASSLGQNYGYTF.

The V call is TRBV7-9, the J call TRBJ1-2; possible D gene TRBD1, 6 bases. Trimming shortened V by 2 bases and J by 7 bases, and 20 bases separated the two germline ends. This CDR3 has 16 residues. Per the germline V gene, CDR1 is SEHNR and CDR2 is FQNEAQ (reference sequence). The CDR3: CASSLFGNQGLFGYTF. DNA for the CDR3: TGTGCCAGCAGCTTATTTGGCAACCAGGGGTTATTTGGCTACACCTTC.

The rearrangement joins TRBV6-6 to TRBJ1-1; D unclear. V lost 0 bases and J lost 6, with 17 bases in between. Germline V gene lookup returns CDR1 MNHNY and CDR2 SVGAGI (reference sequence). The CDR3 is 16 amino acids. The CDR3 loop reads CASSYSIGRGNAEAFF. CDR3 nucleotide sequence: TGTGCCAGCAGTTACTCGATCGGGCGTGGCAACGCTGAAGCTTTCTTT.

The chain recombines TRBV30 with TRBJ1-6; tentative D call: TRBD1 (6 bases). The CDR3 spans 14 residues. From germline, CDR1 is GTSNPN and CDR2 SVGIG (reference sequence). V lost 8 bases and J 3 bases, leaving 14 bases between the germline ends. This chain's CDR3 is CARASRGYNSPLHF. CDR3 nucleotide sequence: TGTGCCAGAGCGAGCAGGGGCTATAATTCACCCCTCCACTTT.

The chain is built from TRBV5-1 and TRBJ2-7; 8 nucleotides match TRBD1. The CDR3 has 17 residues. CDR1 and CDR2 from the germline V gene are SGHRS and YFSETQ. After removal of 0 bases from V and 5 bases from J, the junction contained 13 bases not matched to a gene. The DNA for the CDR3 is TGCGCCAGCAGCTTGGCGTGGGGGCAGGGGGCTATGAACGAGCAGTACTTC. Translating it yields CASSLAWGQGAMNEQYF.

Concerning this clone itself: A junction end diverges from the germline sequence, so it may reflect a read error. V usage is TRBV7-7 and J usage is TRBJ2-2; D may match TRBD1 or TRBD2 (5 bases each). In germline, CDR1 is SSHAT, CDR2 FNYEAQ (reference sequence). This CDR3 has 15 amino acids. The CDR3 protein is CASSPSPTGPGELFF. The DNA for the CDR3 is TGTGCTAGCAGCCCATCCCCCACGGGACCCGGGGAGCTGTTTTTT.

The chain employs TRBV2 and TRBJ1-2; the match to TRBD1 covers 9 bases. The V segment lost 7 bases and the J segment 8 bases; nucleotides outside the gene matches: 11. The CDR3 is 14 residues long. Germline V gene lookup returns CDR1 SNHLY and CDR2 FYNNEI. The CDR3 region has the DNA TGTGCCAGCATCCGGACAGGGGCCTTATGGGGCTACACCTTC. Translated, it gives CASIRTGALWGYTF.

The rearrangement joins TRBV6-1 to TRBJ1-6, with 7 bases aligning to TRBD1. CDR3 length equals 14 residues. Germline V gene sequence: CDR1 MNHNS, CDR2 SASEGT. The junction had 6 bases not matched to a gene; V was cut back by 4 bases and J by 9 bases. The CDR3 sequence is CASSVDRAGSPLHF. CDR3 nucleotides: TGTGCCAGCAGTGTAGACAGGGCGGGTTCACCCCTCCACTTT.

The count of this clone is one. The CDR3 bases are TGTGCCAGCAGTTACGGGTCGGAGGGCTTCTACGAGCAGTACTTC. It yields the protein CASSYGSEGFYEQYF. V and J are TRBV6-5 and TRBJ2-7, with a weak D call TRBD2 (6 bases). CDR3 length equals 15 residues. Trimming left V 2 bases short and J 3 bases short, with 14 bases between. The V gene's germline CDR1 is MNHEY and CDR2 SVGAGI.

The V gene is TRBV27, the J gene TRBJ1-1, with D tentatively TRBD1 (6 bases). Per the germline V gene, CDR1 is MNHEY and CDR2 is SMNVEV (reference sequence). Trimming removed 4 bases from V and 10 bases from J, with 16 bases in between. This CDR3 is 13 amino acids long. The chain's CDR3 is CASSSRGTGRAFF. The CDR3, as DNA: TGTGCCAGCAGTTCTCGGGGAACAGGGCGAGCTTTCTTT.